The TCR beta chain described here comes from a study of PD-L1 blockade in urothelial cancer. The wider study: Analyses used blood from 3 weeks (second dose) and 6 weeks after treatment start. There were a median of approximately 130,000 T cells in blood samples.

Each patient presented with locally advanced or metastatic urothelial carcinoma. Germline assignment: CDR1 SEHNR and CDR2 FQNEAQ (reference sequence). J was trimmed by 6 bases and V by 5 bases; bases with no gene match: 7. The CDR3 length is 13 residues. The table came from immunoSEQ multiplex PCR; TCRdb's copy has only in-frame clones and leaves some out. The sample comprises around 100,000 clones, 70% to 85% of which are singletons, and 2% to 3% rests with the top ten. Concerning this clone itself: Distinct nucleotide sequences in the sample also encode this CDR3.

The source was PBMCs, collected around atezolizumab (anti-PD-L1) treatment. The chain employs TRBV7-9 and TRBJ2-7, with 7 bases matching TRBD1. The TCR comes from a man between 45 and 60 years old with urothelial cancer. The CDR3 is CASSLTGVGEQYF. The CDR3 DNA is TGTGCCAGCAGCCTAACAGGGGTGGGCGAGCAGTACTTC.